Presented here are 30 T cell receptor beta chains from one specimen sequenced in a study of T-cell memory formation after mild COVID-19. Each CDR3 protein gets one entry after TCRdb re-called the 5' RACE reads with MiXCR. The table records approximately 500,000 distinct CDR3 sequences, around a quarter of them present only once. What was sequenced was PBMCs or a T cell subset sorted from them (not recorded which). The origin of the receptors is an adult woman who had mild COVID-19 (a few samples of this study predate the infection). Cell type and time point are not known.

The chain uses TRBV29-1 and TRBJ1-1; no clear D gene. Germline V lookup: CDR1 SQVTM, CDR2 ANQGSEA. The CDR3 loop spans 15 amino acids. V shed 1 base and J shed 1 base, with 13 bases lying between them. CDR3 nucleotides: TGCAGCGTTGAAGTAGGGATTCTTCGGAACACTGAAGCTTTCTTT. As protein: CSVEVGILRNTEAFF.

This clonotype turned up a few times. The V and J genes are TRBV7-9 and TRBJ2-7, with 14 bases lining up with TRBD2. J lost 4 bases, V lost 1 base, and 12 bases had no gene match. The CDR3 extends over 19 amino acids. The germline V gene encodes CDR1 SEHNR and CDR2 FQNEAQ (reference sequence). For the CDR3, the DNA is TGTGCCAGCAGCTTAGAGTTGGGACTAGCGGGAGCGTTTGGATACGAGCAGTACTTC. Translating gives CASSLELGLAGAFGYEQYF.

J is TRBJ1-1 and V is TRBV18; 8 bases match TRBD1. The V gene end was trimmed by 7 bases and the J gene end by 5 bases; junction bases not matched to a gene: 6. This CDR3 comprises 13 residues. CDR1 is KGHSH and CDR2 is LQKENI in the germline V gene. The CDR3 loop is CASYQTGETEAFF. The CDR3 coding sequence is TGTGCCAGCTACCAGACAGGGGAGACTGAAGCTTTCTTT.

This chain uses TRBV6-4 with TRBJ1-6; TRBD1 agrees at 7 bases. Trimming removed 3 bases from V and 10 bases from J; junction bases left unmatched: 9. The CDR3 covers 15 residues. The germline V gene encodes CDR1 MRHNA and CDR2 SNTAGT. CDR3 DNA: TGTGCCAGCAGTGAAAGGGGTCAGGGGGGCTCACCCCTCCACTTT. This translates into CASSERGQGGSPLHF.

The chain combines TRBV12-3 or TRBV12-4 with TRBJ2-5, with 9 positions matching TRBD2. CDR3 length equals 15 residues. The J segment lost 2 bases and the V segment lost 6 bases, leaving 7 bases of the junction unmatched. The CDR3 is CASRGSGGLQETQYF. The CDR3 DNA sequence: TGTGCCAGCAGAGGTAGCGGGGGCCTTCAAGAGACCCAGTACTTC.

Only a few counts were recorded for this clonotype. CDR3 protein: CASSLSGGAGDTQYF. In DNA, the CDR3 is TGTGCCAGCAGCTTAAGCGGGGGGGCCGGAGATACGCAGTATTTT. The genes are TRBV7-3 and TRBJ2-3; 9 bases fit TRBD2. Germline CDR1 reads SGHTA; CDR2 reads FQGTGA. This CDR3 is built from 15 residues. V dropped 1 base and J dropped 5; count of bases not matched to a gene: 4. The whole variable domain, filled in from reference TRBV7-3 and TRBJ2-3, reads GAGVSQTPSNKVTEKGKYVELRCDPISGHTALYWYRQSLGQGPEFLIYFQGTGAADDSGLPNDRFFAVRPEGSVSTLKIQRTERGDSAVYLCASSLSGGAGDTQYFGPGTRLTVL.

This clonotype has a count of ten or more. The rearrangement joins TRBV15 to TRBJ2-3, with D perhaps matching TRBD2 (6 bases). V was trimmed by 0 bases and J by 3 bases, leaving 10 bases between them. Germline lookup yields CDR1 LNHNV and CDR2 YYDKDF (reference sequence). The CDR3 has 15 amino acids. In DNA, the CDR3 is TGTGCCACCAGCAGAGATGGGGGGAGTACAGATACGCAGTATTTT. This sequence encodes CATSRDGGSTDTQYF.

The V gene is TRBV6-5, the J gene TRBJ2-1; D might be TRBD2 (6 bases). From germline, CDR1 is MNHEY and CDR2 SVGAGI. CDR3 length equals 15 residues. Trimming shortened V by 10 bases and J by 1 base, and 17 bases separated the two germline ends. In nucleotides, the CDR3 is TGTGCCACGCACGGAGGGGCGATATCCTACAATGAGCAGTTCTTC. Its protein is CATHGGAISYNEQFF.

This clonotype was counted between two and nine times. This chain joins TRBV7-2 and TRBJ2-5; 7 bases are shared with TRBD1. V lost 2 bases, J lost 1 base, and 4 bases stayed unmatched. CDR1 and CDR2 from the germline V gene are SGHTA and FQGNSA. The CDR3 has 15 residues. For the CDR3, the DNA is TGTGCCAGCAGCTTACAGGGGGTGGCCCAAGAGACCCAGTACTTC. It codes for CASSLQGVAQETQYF.

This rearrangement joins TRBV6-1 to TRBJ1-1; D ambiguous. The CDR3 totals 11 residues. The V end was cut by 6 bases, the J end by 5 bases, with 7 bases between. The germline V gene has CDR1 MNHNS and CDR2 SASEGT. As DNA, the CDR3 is TGTGCCAGCAGAAGGATTACTGAAGCTTTCTTT. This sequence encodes CASRRITEAFF.

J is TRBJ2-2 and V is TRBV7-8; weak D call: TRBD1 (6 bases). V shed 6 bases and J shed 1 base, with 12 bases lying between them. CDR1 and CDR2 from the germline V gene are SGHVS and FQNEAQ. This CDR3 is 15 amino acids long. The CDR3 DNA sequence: TGTGCCAGCAGACCCCAGGGGAGGAACACCGGGGAGCTGTTTTTT. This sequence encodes CASRPQGRNTGELFF. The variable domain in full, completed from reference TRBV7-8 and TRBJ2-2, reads GAGVSQSPRYKVAKRGQDVALRCDPISGHVSLFWYQQALGQGPEFLTYFQNEAQLDKSGLPSDRFFAERPEGSVSTLKIQRTQQEDSAVYLCASRPQGRNTGELFFGEGSRLTVL.

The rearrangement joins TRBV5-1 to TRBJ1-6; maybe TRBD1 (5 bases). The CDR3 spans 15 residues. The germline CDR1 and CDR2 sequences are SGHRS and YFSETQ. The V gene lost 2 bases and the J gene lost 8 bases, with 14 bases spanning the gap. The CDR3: CASSFRQFRDSPLHF. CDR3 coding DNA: TGCGCCAGCAGCTTCAGGCAATTCAGGGATTCACCCCTCCACTTT.

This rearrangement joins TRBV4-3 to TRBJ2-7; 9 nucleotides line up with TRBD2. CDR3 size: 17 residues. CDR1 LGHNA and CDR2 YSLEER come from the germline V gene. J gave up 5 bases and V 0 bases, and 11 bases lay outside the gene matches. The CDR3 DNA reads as TGCGCCAGCAGCCAAGATCTTGGTCTAGCGGGAAGTAACGAGCAGTACTTC. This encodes CASSQDLGLAGSNEQYF.

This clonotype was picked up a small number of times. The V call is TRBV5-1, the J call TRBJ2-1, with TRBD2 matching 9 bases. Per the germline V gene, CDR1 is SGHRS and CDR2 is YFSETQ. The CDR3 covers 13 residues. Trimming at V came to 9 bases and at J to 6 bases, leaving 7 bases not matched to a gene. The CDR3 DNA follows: TGCGCCACCAATAGCGGGAGTGCCAATGAGCAGTTCTTC. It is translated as CATNSGSANEQFF.

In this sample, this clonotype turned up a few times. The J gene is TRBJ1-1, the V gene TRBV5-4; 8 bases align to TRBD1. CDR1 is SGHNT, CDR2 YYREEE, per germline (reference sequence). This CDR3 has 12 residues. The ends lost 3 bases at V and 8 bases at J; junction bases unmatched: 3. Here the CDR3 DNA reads TGTGCCAGCAGCTCAGGGGGCGGGGAAGCTTTCTTT. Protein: CASSSGGGEAFF. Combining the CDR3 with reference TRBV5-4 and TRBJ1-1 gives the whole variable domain ETGVTQSPTHLIKTRGQQVTLRCSSQSGHNTVSWYQQALGQGPQFIFQYYREEENGRGNFPPRFSGLQFPNYSSELNVNALELDDSALYLCASSSGGGEAFFGQGTRLTVV.

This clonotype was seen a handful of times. Here the CDR3 DNA reads TGTGCCAGCATCCTATTAGGACAGGGGGCGAGGAGTGAGCAGTTCTTC. This gives the protein CASILLGQGARSEQFF. This chain connects TRBV7-8 to TRBJ2-1, with 11 bases identical to TRBD1. Trimming cost V 7 bases and J 9 bases; bases outside gene matches: 14. This CDR3 is 16 amino acids long. Germline CDR1 is SGHVS and CDR2 is FQNEAQ.

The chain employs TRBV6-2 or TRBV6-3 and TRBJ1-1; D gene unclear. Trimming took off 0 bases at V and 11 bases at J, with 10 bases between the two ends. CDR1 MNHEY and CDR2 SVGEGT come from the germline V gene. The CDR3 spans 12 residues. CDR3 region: CASSYSTGSAFF. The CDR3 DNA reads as TGTGCCAGCAGTTACTCGACGGGGTCGGCTTTCTTT.

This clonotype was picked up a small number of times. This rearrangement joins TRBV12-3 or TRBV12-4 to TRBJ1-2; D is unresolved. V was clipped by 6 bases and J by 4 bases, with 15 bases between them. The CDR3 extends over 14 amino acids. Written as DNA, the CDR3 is TGTGCCAGCAGGCCCGAGTCGGGAGCCTATGGCTACACCTTC. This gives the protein CASRPESGAYGYTF.

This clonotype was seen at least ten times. CDR3 coding DNA: TGCGCCAGCAGCTTCGGAACAGACTACGAGCAGTACTTC. It translates to CASSFGTDYEQYF. This chain connects TRBV5-1 to TRBJ2-7; D is ambiguous. V was pared by 2 bases and J by 3 bases, with 9 bases between. CDR3 length equals 13 residues. Germline CDR1 and CDR2: SGHRS and YFSETQ.

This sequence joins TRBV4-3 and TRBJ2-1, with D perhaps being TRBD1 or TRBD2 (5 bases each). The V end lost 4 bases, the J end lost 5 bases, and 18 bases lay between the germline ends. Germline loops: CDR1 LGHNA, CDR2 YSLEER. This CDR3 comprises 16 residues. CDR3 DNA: TGCGCCAGCAGCCCCTTGGGACCAGAATTCAACAATGAGCAGTTCTTC. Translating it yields CASSPLGPEFNNEQFF.

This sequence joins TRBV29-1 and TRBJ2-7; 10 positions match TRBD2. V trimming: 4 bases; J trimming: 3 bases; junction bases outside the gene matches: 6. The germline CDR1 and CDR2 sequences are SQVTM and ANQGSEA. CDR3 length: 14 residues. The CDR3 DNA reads TGCAGCGTTGCGAGGACTAGCGGAATCTACGAGCAGTACTTC. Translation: CSVARTSGIYEQYF.

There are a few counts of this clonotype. In DNA, the CDR3 is TGTGCCAGCAGCTTAGGGCCCTATCTCGGGACAGAGGACTCTGGGGCCAACGTCCTGACTTTC. As protein: CASSLGPYLGTEDSGANVLTF. The genes are TRBV7-6 and TRBJ2-6; 7 bases agree with TRBD1. The ends lost 1 base at V and 0 bases at J; junction bases unmatched: 15. From germline, CDR1 is SGHVS and CDR2 FNYEAQ. The CDR3 is 21 residues long. Supplemented by reference TRBV7-6 and TRBJ2-6, the full variable domain reads GAGVSQSPRYKVTKRGQDVALRCDPISGHVSLYWYRQALGQGPEFLTYFNYEAQQDKSGLPNDRFSAERPEGSISTLTIQRTEQRDSAMYRCASSLGPYLGTEDSGANVLTFGAGSRLTVL.

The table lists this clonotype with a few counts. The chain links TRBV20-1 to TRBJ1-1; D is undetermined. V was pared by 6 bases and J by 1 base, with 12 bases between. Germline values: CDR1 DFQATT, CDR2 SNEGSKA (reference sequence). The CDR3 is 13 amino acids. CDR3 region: CSAIGPTNTEAFF. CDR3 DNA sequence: TGCAGTGCAATTGGACCGACGAACACTGAAGCTTTCTTT.

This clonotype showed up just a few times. The CDR3 region has the DNA TGTGCCAGCACTTTAGACGCGGGAGGTCGAGGCTACACCTTC. This codes for CASTLDAGGRGYTF. The chain couples TRBV6-5 to TRBJ1-2; no definite D call. Germline assignment: CDR1 MNHEY and CDR2 SVGAGI. The CDR3 totals 14 residues. The V gene lost 7 bases and the J gene lost 8 bases, with 20 bases spanning the gap.

The CDR3 protein is CASSSDTTSSTDTQYF. DNA for the CDR3: TGTGCCAGCAGCTCCGACACGACCTCTAGCACAGATACGCAGTATTTT. V and J are TRBV7-2 and TRBJ2-3, with D hard to call. V gave up 4 bases and J gave up 0 bases, with 14 bases separating them. The CDR3 is made up of 16 amino acids. Germline V lookup: CDR1 SGHTA, CDR2 FQGNSA. Together with reference TRBV7-2 and TRBJ2-3, the CDR3 gives the full variable domain: GAGVSQSPSNKVTEKGKDVELRCDPISGHTALYWYRQSLGQGLEFLIYFQGNSAPDKSGLPSDRFSAERTGGSVSTLTIQRTQQEDSAVYLCASSSDTTSSTDTQYFGPGTRLTVL.

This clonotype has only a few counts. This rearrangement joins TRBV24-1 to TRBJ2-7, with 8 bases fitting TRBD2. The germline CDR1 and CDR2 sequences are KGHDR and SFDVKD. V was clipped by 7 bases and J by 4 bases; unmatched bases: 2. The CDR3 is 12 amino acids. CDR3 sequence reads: CATSGGVYEQYF. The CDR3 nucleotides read TGTGCCACCAGCGGGGGGGTATACGAGCAGTACTTC.

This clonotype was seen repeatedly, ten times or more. CDR3 bases: TGTGCCAGCAGTTACGGGGCAGAGACCGGGGAGCTGTTTTTT. Translation gives CASSYGAETGELFF. The chain is built from TRBV6-2 or TRBV6-3 and TRBJ2-2; tentatively, D is TRBD1 (5 bases). The CDR3 spans 14 residues. V was pared by 2 bases and J by 5 bases, with 9 bases between. Looked up from germline, CDR1 is MNHEY and CDR2 is SVGEGT.

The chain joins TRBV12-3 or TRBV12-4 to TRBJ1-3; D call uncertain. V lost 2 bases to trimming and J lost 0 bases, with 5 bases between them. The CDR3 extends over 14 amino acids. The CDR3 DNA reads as TGTGCCAGCAGTTTAAGGGTCTCTGGAAACACCATATATTTT. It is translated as CASSLRVSGNTIYF.

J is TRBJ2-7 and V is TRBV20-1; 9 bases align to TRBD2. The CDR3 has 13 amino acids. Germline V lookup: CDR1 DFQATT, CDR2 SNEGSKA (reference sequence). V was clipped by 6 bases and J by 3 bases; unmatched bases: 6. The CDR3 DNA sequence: TGCAGTGCGTTCATAGCGGGAGTCTACGAGCAGTACTTC. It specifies CSAFIAGVYEQYF.

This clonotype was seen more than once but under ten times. The CDR3 nucleotides read TGTGCCACCAGTGATGACGGCCAGGACAACACTGAAGCTTTCTTT. It specifies CATSDDGQDNTEAFF. This rearrangement joins TRBV24-1 to TRBJ1-1; D unclear. CDR3 length: 15 residues. Germline V CDR1 and CDR2: KGHDR, SFDVKD. Trimming stripped 3 bases from V and 2 bases from J, with 12 bases between.